The clone carrying this T cell receptor (beta chain) has a single count. This entry comes from a study of blood T cell repertoires in COVID-19. Germline assignment: CDR1 ENHRY and CDR2 SYGVKD. V lost 6 bases and J lost 3, with 18 bases in between. The CDR3 contains 15 residues. Profiled with immunoSEQ multiplex PCR; TCRdb holds only in-frame clones, not every one. This sample has some 120,000 clones, with approximately 71% found just once. This chain joins TRBV10-3 and TRBJ2-7, with D perhaps matching TRBD2 (6 bases). This clonotype was obtained from a woman aged 65 to 85 with acute or convalescent COVID-19. Sequenced: peripheral blood. CDR3: CAIRRLSSGFYEQYF. For the CDR3, the DNA is TGTGCCATCAGGCGGTTGAGTAGCGGATTCTACGAGCAGTACTTC.